This TCR beta chain was sequenced in a study of regulatory T cells in long-lasting Graves disease. Across the whole study: Persistent cases took antithyroid drugs over 5 years and stayed TSH receptor antibody positive.

This clonotype was detected ten times or more. Noted time point: persistent/refractory GD, antithyroid drugs over 5 years with positive TRAb. The authors made the TCR library using RNA they extracted from PBMCs. Trimming pared 4 bases from V and 8 bases from J, leaving 14 bases between. There are 14 residues in the CDR3. CDR3-region Arm-PCR and iRepertoire HTBI primers produced the TCR beta libraries. One entry per CDR3 protein results from TCRdb running MiXCR on the multiplex PCR reads. This sample has over 650,000 distinct CDR3 sequences, with approximately 29% found just once. The TCR was taken from a female donor with Graves disease. The chain carries TRBV12-3 or TRBV12-4 and TRBJ1-4; D is possibly TRBD1 (6 bases). The material sequenced was peripheral blood mononuclear cells (PBMCs), taken when the disease was refractory, from a patient treated with antithyroid drugs. Written as DNA, the CDR3 is TGTGCCAGCAGTTCAACAGGGTACACGGAAAAACTGTTTTTT. Residues: CASSSTGYTEKLFF.